This TCR beta chain was obtained from a study of Ad26.COV2.S vaccination and SARS-CoV-2 variants. Overall study results and limits: A substantial breadth of spike-specific CD8+ and CD4+ T cell responses after vaccination has been reported.

V lost 2 bases and J lost 0, with 5 bases in between. The CDR3 is made up of 14 amino acids. The germline V gene encodes CDR1 WNHNN and CDR2 SYGVQD (reference sequence). The table lists this clone with a few counts. Antigen unknown. The treatment is: some 19 received Ad26.COV2.S at low or high dose, single or two shots; about 5 received placebo; per-sample allocation not given. Sampling happened 63 days after the first vaccine or placebo injection. The data were produced by immunoSEQ multiplex PCR, yet TCRdb's version contains in-frame clones alone and is incomplete. The data hold a few hundred thousand clones, with around 87% observed a single time.

Here the sequenced sample was peripheral blood, taken in a trial of Ad26.COV2.S vaccine versus placebo. This clonotype was sampled from a person aged 18-65 years who received the Ad26.COV2.S COVID-19 vaccine or a placebo. The V and J genes are TRBV10-1 and TRBJ1-3; D not resolved. This chain's CDR3 is CASSEDNSGNTIYF. Here the CDR3 DNA reads TGCGCCAGCAGTGAGGACAACTCTGGAAACACCATATATTTT.